The 26 T cell receptor beta chains below all came from one sample that was sequenced in a study of blood T cells in healthy people across ages. A second PCR of roughly 7 to 11 cycles used a sample-barcoded 5' primer and a J-beta primer mix. Using its own MiXCR run on the 5' RACE reads, TCRdb lists one record per CDR3 protein. The table shows more than 650,000 distinct CDR3 sequences, with approximately 53% occurring only once. The sequenced sample was blood. Receptors were obtained from a man at least 80 years old in good health.

The chain recombines TRBV2 with TRBJ2-3; the D gene is possibly TRBD2 (6 bases). This CDR3 has 15 amino acids. The germline CDR1 and CDR2 sequences are SNHLY and FYNNEI. Trimming removed 9 bases at V and 3 bases at J, with 19 bases between. The CDR3 spells CASKRLGGVTDTQYF. The CDR3 coding sequence is TGTGCCAGTAAAAGGCTCGGGGGAGTGACAGATACGCAGTATTTT.

The CDR3, as DNA: TGTGCCAGCGCCCCCCGGGACAGGGAAGGTTCACCCCTCCACTTT. Translated, it gives CASAPRDREGSPLHF. The gene calls are TRBV25-1 and TRBJ1-6; 9 nucleotides agree with TRBD1. The CDR3 is 15 residues long. The ends lost 8 bases at V and 9 bases at J; junction bases unmatched: 11. Germline CDR1 and CDR2: MGHDK and SYGVNS.

The rearrangement links TRBV2 to TRBJ1-1; D unclear. Trimming removed 6 bases from V and 6 bases from J, with 20 bases in between. This CDR3 is built from 15 residues. Germline V CDR1 and CDR2: SNHLY, FYNNEI. The CDR3 sequence is CASSLIQRRDPEAFF. In DNA form, the CDR3 reads TGTGCCAGCAGCCTTATTCAAAGACGGGATCCTGAAGCTTTCTTT.

The V gene is TRBV29-1, the J gene TRBJ1-1; no clear D gene. The CDR3 runs 15 residues. CDR1 and CDR2 from the germline V gene are SQVTM and ANQGSEA. The ends were cut back, 2 bases at V and 0 bases at J, with 13 bases in the middle. The CDR3 spells CSVEYRQRMNTEAFF. The DNA of the CDR3 is TGCAGCGTTGAATACCGGCAAAGGATGAACACTGAAGCTTTCTTT.

This clonotype was detected a few times. The chain carries TRBV29-1 and TRBJ1-4; TRBD1 might be the D (5 bases). The CDR3 is made up of 11 amino acids. V gave up 4 bases and J gave up 8 bases, with 8 bases separating them. Per the germline V gene, CDR1 is SQVTM and CDR2 is ANQGSEA. The CDR3 spells CSVAGDEKLFF. DNA for the CDR3: TGCAGCGTTGCGGGGGACGAAAAACTGTTTTTT.

At least ten counts were recorded for this clonotype. DNA for the CDR3: TGTGCCAGCAGCTCGGACAGGTCGCGGCCCCAGCATTTT. Translated, it gives CASSSDRSRPQHF. The chain joins TRBV7-2 to TRBJ1-5, with 7 positions matching TRBD1. CDR1 and CDR2 from the germline V gene are SGHTA and FQGNSA. The CDR3 totals 13 residues. V lost 4 bases to trimming and J lost 9 bases; unmatched junction nucleotides: 6.

The V and J genes are TRBV9 and TRBJ2-3; TRBD2 matches 7 bases. Per the germline V gene, CDR1 is SGDLS and CDR2 is YYNGEE. This CDR3 is built from 15 residues. The J segment lost 2 bases and the V segment lost 5 bases, leaving 8 bases of the junction unmatched. CDR3 amino acids: CASSLRGSDTDTQYF. Here the CDR3 DNA reads TGTGCCAGCAGTTTGCGGGGGTCCGACACAGATACGCAGTATTTT.

The chain recombines TRBV15 with TRBJ2-1, with 11 nucleotides matching TRBD2. Germline CDR1 and CDR2: LNHNV and YYDKDF (reference sequence). Trimming removed 0 bases from V and 6 bases from J; junction bases left unmatched: 4. The CDR3 totals 16 residues. The CDR3 region has the DNA TGTGCCACCAGCAGAGATCTAGGGACTAGCGGCAATGAGCAGTTCTTC. Encoded protein: CATSRDLGTSGNEQFF.

The rearrangement uses TRBV9 and TRBJ2-3; D is uncertain. This CDR3 spans 15 amino acids. Looked up from germline, CDR1 is SGDLS and CDR2 is YYNGEE. Trimming removed 2 bases at V and 0 bases at J, with 10 bases between. This chain's CDR3 is CASSVEQYSTDTQYF. The CDR3 coding sequence is TGTGCCAGCAGCGTTGAGCAGTATAGCACAGATACGCAGTATTTT.

This clonotype was counted a few times. The CDR3 DNA sequence: TGCAGTGCTAGTCTGACAGGGGGCCGGTTAGAAATGGGGCAGTACTTC. Protein product: CSASLTGGRLEMGQYF. The chain recombines TRBV20-1 with TRBJ2-7; TRBD1 matches 10 bases. This CDR3 contains 16 residues. V dropped 3 bases and J dropped 9; count of bases not matched to a gene: 17. CDR1 DFQATT and CDR2 SNEGSKA come from the germline V gene (reference sequence).

This clonotype has more than one count but fewer than ten. This chain links TRBV19 with TRBJ2-5; 10 nucleotides align to TRBD1. The CDR3 loop spans 13 amino acids. Germline assignment: CDR1 LNHDA and CDR2 SQIVND (reference sequence). Trimming cost V 6 bases and J 11 bases; bases outside gene matches: 9. CDR3 sequence: CASSPGQGIWQYF. CDR3 nucleotides: TGTGCCAGTAGCCCGGGACAGGGGATTTGGCAGTACTTC.

J is TRBJ2-1 and V is TRBV5-1; TRBD2 aligns across 12 bases. V lost 3 bases, J lost 6 bases, and 7 bases stayed unmatched. CDR1 SGHRS and CDR2 YFSETQ come from the germline V gene. The CDR3 is made up of 16 amino acids. The DNA for the CDR3 is TGCGCCAGCAGCTACCGACTAGCGGGAGTCTCCAATGAGCAGTTCTTC. Translating it yields CASSYRLAGVSNEQFF. Full variable domain (outside the CDR3, taken from reference TRBV5-1 and TRBJ2-1): KAGVTQTPRYLIKTRGQQVTLSCSPISGHRSVSWYQQTPGQGLQFLFEYFSETQRNKGNFPGRFSGRQFSNSRSEMNVSTLELGDSALYLCASSYRLAGVSNEQFFGPGTRLTVL.

This clonotype was recorded a few times. V and J are TRBV30 and TRBJ2-5; D possibly corresponds to TRBD1 (6 bases). TRBJ2-7 explains the end of the DNA better; the J call may be wrong. Germline V CDR1 and CDR2: GTSNPN, SVGIG (reference sequence). The CDR3 spans 16 residues. The CDR3 protein is CAWSVNWQGIRYEQYF. In DNA, the CDR3 is TGTGCCTGGAGTGTAAACTGGCAGGGGATACGATACGAGCAGTACTTC.

The V call is TRBV4-2, the J call TRBJ2-7, with D unclear. Trimming removed 3 bases at V and 1 base at J, with 7 bases between. This CDR3 region has 13 residues. Germline CDR1 is LGHNA and CDR2 is YNFKEQ. CDR3 sequence (DNA): TGTGCCAGCAGCCAGGCAAGGTCCTACGAGCAGTACTTC. Translation gives CASSQARSYEQYF.

V usage is TRBV6-2 or TRBV6-3 and J usage is TRBJ2-3; 9 bases agree with TRBD1. This CDR3 has 15 residues. Losses at the gene ends were 2 bases for V and 4 bases for J; bases not matched to a gene: 4. Germline V gene sequence: CDR1 MNHEY, CDR2 SVGEGT. CDR3 in DNA: TGTGCCAGCAGTTACGGGGGACAGGGCGCAGATACGCAGTATTTT. Its translation is CASSYGGQGADTQYF.

V usage is TRBV3-1 and J usage is TRBJ2-5; TRBD2 agrees at 13 bases. The junction had 2 bases not matched to a gene; V was cut back by 6 bases and J by 1 base. CDR3 length: 15 amino acids. Germline CDR1 and CDR2: LGHDT and YNNKEL (reference sequence). CDR3 loop: CASRRTSGSQETQYF. The CDR3 DNA is TGTGCCAGCAGGCGGACTAGCGGGAGCCAAGAGACCCAGTACTTC.

This clonotype turned up a few times. The chain employs TRBV12-3 or TRBV12-4 and TRBJ2-7, with D tentatively TRBD1 (5 bases). CDR3 size: 13 residues. V was cut by 6 bases and J by 7 bases, with 16 bases left in between. The CDR3 reads CASRSSGNSEQYF. The DNA for the CDR3 is TGTGCCAGCAGGAGCTCAGGGAATTCGGAGCAGTACTTC.

The chain couples TRBV28 to TRBJ1-2; D uncertain. This CDR3 spans 13 amino acids. V was clipped by 5 bases and J by 8 bases, with 15 bases between them. Germline-derived CDR1 and CDR2 are MDHEN and SYDVKM. The CDR3 region is CASSPGVRGGYTF. The CDR3 coding sequence is TGTGCCAGCAGTCCCGGGGTCCGAGGGGGCTACACCTTC.

The genes are TRBV4-2 and TRBJ2-7, with 7 bases matching TRBD1. The junction had 9 bases not matched to a gene; V was cut back by 3 bases and J by 4 bases. The germline V gene encodes CDR1 LGHNA and CDR2 YNFKEQ. This CDR3 has 15 amino acids. CDR3 protein: CASSHDVDRAYEQYF. CDR3 nucleotide sequence: TGTGCCAGCAGCCATGACGTCGACAGGGCGTACGAGCAGTACTTC.

The V call is TRBV3-1, the J call TRBJ1-5; D unclear. CDR1 is LGHDT, CDR2 YNNKEL, per germline (reference sequence). The CDR3 is 15 amino acids. Trimming took 1 base from V and 2 from J, leaving 9 bases between them. DNA of the CDR3: TGTGCCAGCAGCCAAGGACGCTCCGGCAATCAGCCCCAGCATTTT. Translated: CASSQGRSGNQPQHF.

V usage is TRBV29-1 and J usage is TRBJ1-1; 9 bases are a match to TRBD1. The V segment lost 8 bases and the J segment 6 bases; nucleotides outside the gene matches: 7. This CDR3 spans 12 amino acids. Germline V gene data show CDR1 as SQVTM and CDR2 as ANQGSEA. Here the CDR3 reads CSWGQGLAEAFF. The CDR3 nucleotides are TGCAGCTGGGGACAGGGCTTGGCTGAAGCTTTCTTT.

The rearrangement uses TRBV7-9 and TRBJ2-6; TRBD2 agrees at 11 bases. Germline CDR1 is SEHNR and CDR2 is FQNEAQ (reference sequence). This CDR3 has 19 residues. The V and J ends lost 1 base and 1 base, in that order; junction bases with no gene match: 6. CDR3 in DNA: TGTGCCAGCAGCTTAGTTACGACTAGCGGGAAATCTGGGGCCAACGTCCTGACTTTC. The encoded protein is CASSLVTTSGKSGANVLTF.

In its sample, this clonotype was seen many times. The CDR3 coding sequence is TGTGCCAGCAGTTACTCCGGACTAGCGGGGACCGAATACGAGCAGTACTTC. The encoded protein is CASSYSGLAGTEYEQYF. The chain employs TRBV6-5 and TRBJ2-7; 12 positions agree with TRBD2. Germline V gene lookup returns CDR1 MNHEY and CDR2 SVGAGI. The CDR3 is 17 residues long. The ends lost 0 bases at V and 4 bases at J; junction bases unmatched: 7.

In this sample, this clonotype turned up a few times. The chain uses TRBV11-2 and TRBJ2-3; no clear D. From germline, CDR1 is SGHAT and CDR2 FQNNGV. The CDR3 length is 16 residues. The V gene lost 1 base and the J gene lost 14 bases, with 25 bases spanning the gap. The CDR3 DNA follows: TGTGCCAGCAGCTTAGGGTCGGTGTTCGGTGGCAGATACGCGTATTTT. It specifies CASSLGSVFGGRYAYF.

This chain uses TRBV6-7 with TRBJ2-3, with TRBD2 identical over 13 bases. TRBV6-7 is an open reading frame whose function is uncertain. V lost 2 bases and J lost 14; bases outside the gene matches: 13. This CDR3 is built from 16 residues. The CDR3 nucleotides read TGTGCCAGCAGTTACCCGACTAGCGGGAGGCTCAGATACGCGTATTTT. As protein: CASSYPTSGRLRYAYF.

This clonotype was counted a single time. This chain connects TRBV13 to TRBJ2-1, with a weak D call TRBD2 (5 bases). CDR1 and CDR2 (germline): PRHDT, FYEKMQ (reference sequence). V was shortened by 7 bases and J by 6 bases, with 19 bases between the two germline ends. This CDR3 has 15 residues. Written as DNA, the CDR3 is TGTGCCAGCACCAACGGCCCCCGGGAACGCAATGAGCAGTTCTTC. It yields the protein CASTNGPRERNEQFF.